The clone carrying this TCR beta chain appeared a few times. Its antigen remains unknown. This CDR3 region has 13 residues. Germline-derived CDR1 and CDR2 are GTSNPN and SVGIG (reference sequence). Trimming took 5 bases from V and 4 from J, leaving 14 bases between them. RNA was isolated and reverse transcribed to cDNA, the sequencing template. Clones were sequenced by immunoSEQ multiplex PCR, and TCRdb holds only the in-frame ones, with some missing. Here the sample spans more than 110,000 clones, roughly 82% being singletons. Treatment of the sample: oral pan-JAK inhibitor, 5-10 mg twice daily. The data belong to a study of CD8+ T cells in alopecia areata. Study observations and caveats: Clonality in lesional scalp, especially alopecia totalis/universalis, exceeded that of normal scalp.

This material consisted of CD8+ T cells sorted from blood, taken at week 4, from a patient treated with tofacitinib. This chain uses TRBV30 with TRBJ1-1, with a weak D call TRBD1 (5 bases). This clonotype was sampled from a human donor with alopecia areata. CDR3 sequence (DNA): TGTGCCTGGGAAGGACAACCACTCACTGAAGCTTTCTTT. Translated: CAWEGQPLTEAFF.